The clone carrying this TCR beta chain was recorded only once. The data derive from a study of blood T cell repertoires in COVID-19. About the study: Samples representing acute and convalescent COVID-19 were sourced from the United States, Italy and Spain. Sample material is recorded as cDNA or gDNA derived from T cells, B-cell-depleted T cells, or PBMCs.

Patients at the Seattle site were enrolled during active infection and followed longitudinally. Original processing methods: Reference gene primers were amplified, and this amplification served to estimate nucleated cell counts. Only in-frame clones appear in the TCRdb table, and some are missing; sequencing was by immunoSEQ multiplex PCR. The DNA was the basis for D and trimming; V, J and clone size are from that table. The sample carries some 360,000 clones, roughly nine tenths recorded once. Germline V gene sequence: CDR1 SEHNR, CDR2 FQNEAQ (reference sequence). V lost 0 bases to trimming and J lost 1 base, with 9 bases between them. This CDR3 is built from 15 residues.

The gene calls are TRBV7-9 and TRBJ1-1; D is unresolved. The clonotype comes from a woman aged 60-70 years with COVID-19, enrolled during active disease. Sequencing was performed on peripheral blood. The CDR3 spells CASSLAGRRNTEAFF. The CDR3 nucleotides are TGTGCCAGCAGCTTAGCGGGGAGGAGGAACACTGAAGCTTTCTTT.